This TCR beta chain was profiled in a study of blood T cell repertoires in COVID-19. Per the study methods: Scientists estimated how many nucleated cells there were by amplifying reference gene primers. The table came from immunoSEQ multiplex PCR; TCRdb's copy has only in-frame clones and leaves some out. V and J calls and clone size follow that table, whereas D and trimming were derived from the DNA. The repertoire consists of around 180,000 clones, with roughly 70% occurring once and the leading ten covering 3%. There are 13 residues in the CDR3. Germline V CDR1 and CDR2: LNHDA, SQIVND (reference sequence). Trimming took 4 bases from V and 2 from J, leaving 9 bases between them.

This sequence joins TRBV19 and TRBJ2-7; D not certain. Sequencing was performed on peripheral blood. The clonotype was recovered from a woman older than 75 with acute or convalescent COVID-19. The CDR3 nucleotides read TGTGCCAGTAGTACAGGAATAGCCTACGAGCAGTACTTC. It encodes CASSTGIAYEQYF.